Sequencing of this T cell receptor (beta chain) was carried out in a study of blood T cell repertoires in COVID-19. Sequencing used immunoSEQ multiplex PCR; TCRdb keeps in-frame clones, though not all of them. In the table there are about 160,000 clones, more than 70% of which are singletons. Across about two dozen US areas, participants ranged in age from about 18 to 100 years. Participant reports of clinical history set cohort assignment. The CDR3 totals 15 residues. This TCR was sampled from a man between 60 and 75 years old who had recovered from COVID-19. This chain uses TRBV21-1 with TRBJ2-2; the D call TRBD2 from the table was never checked on the DNA. TRBV21-1 is tagged as a pseudogene. Material for sequencing was PBMCs or T cells enriched from blood (not recorded which). DNA of the CDR3: TGTGCCAGCAGCGAAATTAGGCGGGGGTCCGGGGAGCTGTTTTTT. It is translated as CASSEIRRGSGELFF.